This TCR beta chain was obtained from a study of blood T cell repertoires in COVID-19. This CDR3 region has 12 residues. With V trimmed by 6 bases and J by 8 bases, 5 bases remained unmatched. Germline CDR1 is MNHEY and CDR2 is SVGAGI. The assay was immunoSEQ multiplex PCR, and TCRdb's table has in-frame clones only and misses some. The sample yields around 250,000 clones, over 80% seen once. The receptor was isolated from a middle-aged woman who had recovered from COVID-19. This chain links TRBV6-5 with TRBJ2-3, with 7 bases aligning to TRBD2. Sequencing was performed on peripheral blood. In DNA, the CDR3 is TGTGCCAGCAGAATTGGGGAGGGTACGCAGTATTTT. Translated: CASRIGEGTQYF.